These 22 T cell receptor beta chains came from one sample sequenced in a study of vaccination and CD4 T cells after COVID-19. Oncomine TCR Beta short-read sequencing was applied to DNA from cultured CD4+ T cells. TCRdb redid the calling of the PCR reads with MiXCR, one entry per CDR3 protein. The data contain some 11,000 distinct CDR3 sequences, around 30% of them seen just once; the ten biggest clones take up about 25%. These receptors are not linked to any known antigen. Described treatment: roughly nine-day PBMC culture with coronavirus spike peptide pools or control peptides (ViraFEST assay). Material for sequencing was cultured CD4+ T cells from blood. The receptor set was obtained from a human donor with COVID-19.

This chain uses TRBV5-1 with TRBJ2-3, with D perhaps TRBD1 (6 bases). The germline V gene encodes CDR1 SGHRS and CDR2 YFSETQ. V was shortened by 2 bases and J by 5 bases, with 15 bases between the two germline ends. This CDR3 spans 15 amino acids. CDR3: CASSFLQGAQDTQYF. Here the CDR3 DNA reads TGCGCCAGCAGCTTCTTACAGGGAGCCCAAGATACGCAGTATTTT.

Concerning this clonotype: The junction differs from germline at one of its ends, possibly a read error. The chain combines TRBV7-9 with TRBJ2-7, with D possibly being TRBD1 (5 bases). The CDR3 sequence is 9 residues long. Germline V gives CDR1 SEHNR, CDR2 FQNEAQ (reference sequence). CDR3 bases: TGTGCCGGCGACAGTCCATGGGACTTC. Protein: CAGDSPWDF.

The chain recombines TRBV7-2 with TRBJ1-5; tentative D call: TRBD1 (5 bases). CDR1 SGHTA and CDR2 FQGNSA come from the germline V gene. CDR3 length: 16 amino acids. V lost 4 bases, J lost 7 bases, and 20 bases lay in between. The CDR3 here is CASSSQQDSYGQPQHF. The CDR3 bases are TGTGCCAGCAGCTCCCAACAGGACTCCTATGGGCAGCCCCAGCATTTT.

V is TRBV7-3 and J is TRBJ1-1; D possibly corresponds to TRBD1 (6 bases). The CDR3 is 13 amino acids. The ends were cut back, 5 bases at V and 1 base at J, with 8 bases in the middle. Per germline, CDR1 SGHTA and CDR2 FQGTGA. CDR3 residues: CASSLQGNTEAFF. The DNA for the CDR3 is TGTGCCAGCAGCCTACAGGGGAACACTGAAGCTTTCTTT.

This chain links TRBV11-2 with TRBJ2-5; 7 bases map to TRBD2. Trimming took 5 bases from V and 5 from J; bases not matched to a gene: 11. Germline V gene data show CDR1 as SGHAT and CDR2 as FQNNGV. There are 15 residues in the CDR3. CDR3 sequence reads: CASSHRWGGMETQYF. As DNA, the CDR3 is TGTGCCAGCAGCCACCGCTGGGGGGGGATGGAGACCCAGTACTTC.

CDR3 amino acids: CASSLIPNGELFF. CDR3 nucleotides: TGTGCCAGCAGCTTAATCCCGAACGGGGAGCTGTTTTTT. The genes are TRBV7-3 and TRBJ2-2; no reliable D call. The CDR3 contains 13 residues. Germline CDR1 and CDR2: SGHTA and FQGTGA. V was shortened by 1 base and J by 7 bases, with 7 bases between the two germline ends.

This clonotype was seen a few times. The chain uses TRBV11-2 and TRBJ2-7, with D uncertain. Germline values: CDR1 SGHAT, CDR2 FQNNGV. CDR3 length: 13 residues. With 4 bases removed from V and 2 bases from J, the gap between germline ends came to 9 bases. In nucleotides, the CDR3 is TGTGCCAGCAGCTCGGTGGGCCCCTACGAGCAGTACTTC. Protein product: CASSSVGPYEQYF.

The table lists this clonotype with a few counts. This sequence joins TRBV10-2 and TRBJ2-3; TRBD2 aligns across 13 bases. Germline V CDR1 and CDR2: WSHSY, SAAADI. The CDR3 is 14 amino acids. Trimming at V came to 6 bases and at J to 4 bases, leaving 1 base not matched to a gene. The CDR3 bases are TGCGCCAGCAGACTAGCGGGGGGGCCAGATACGCAGTATTTT. This codes for CASRLAGGPDTQYF.

A word on this clonotype: The DNA is omitted, as the CDR3 cannot be located on it reliably, and the CDR3 follows TCRdb's listing. The chain uses TRBV7-5 and TRBJ2-7. TRBV7-5 is assigned pseudogene status. The CDR3 is 17 residues long, counting both termini. CDR3 residues: CISVPEAIGRLLYEQYF.

The rearrangement uses TRBV19 and TRBJ1-2; the D gene is possibly TRBD1 (5 bases). V dropped 9 bases and J dropped 6 bases, with 23 bases sitting between them. This CDR3 comprises 15 residues. Per the germline V gene, CDR1 is LNHDA and CDR2 is SQIVND (reference sequence). CDR3 DNA: TGTGCCAGCTCACCTCATACTCTGGGGCGGGATGGCTACACCTTC. This gives the protein CASSPHTLGRDGYTF. Full variable domain (rest looked up from reference TRBV19 and TRBJ1-2): DGGITQSPKYLFRKEGQNVTLSCEQNLNHDAMYWYRQDPGQGLRLIYYSQIVNDFQKGDIAEGYSVSREKKESFPLTVTSAQKNPTAFYLCASSPHTLGRDGYTFGSGTRLTVV.

V and J are TRBV24-1 and TRBJ2-5; perhaps TRBD2 as D (5 bases). The V gene lost 0 bases and the J gene lost 2 bases, with 12 bases spanning the gap. The length of the CDR3 is 16 residues. Germline lookup yields CDR1 KGHDR and CDR2 SFDVKD. The CDR3 reads CATSDLQAATQETQYF. In nucleotides, the CDR3 is TGTGCCACCAGTGATTTGCAAGCGGCAACTCAAGAGACCCAGTACTTC.

This clonotype was detected only a few times. The gene calls are TRBV5-8 and TRBJ2-7; no definite D call. Looked up from germline, CDR1 is SGHTS and CDR2 is YDEGEE. The CDR3 covers 13 residues. The ends were cut back, 4 bases at V and 2 bases at J, with 10 bases in the middle. The CDR3 sequence: CASSPGFTYEQYF. CDR3 nucleotides: TGTGCCAGCAGCCCGGGTTTTACCTACGAGCAGTACTTC.

The chain carries TRBV30 and TRBJ2-5; D remains ambiguous. The germline CDR1 and CDR2 sequences are GTSNPN and SVGIG (reference sequence). The CDR3 length is 11 residues. The germline V and J ends were trimmed by 0 bases and 2 bases, with 1 base remaining between them. The CDR3 region is CAWSVQETQYF. The DNA of the CDR3 is TGTGCCTGGAGTGTACAAGAGACCCAGTACTTC.

This clonotype was detected only a few times. The chain joins TRBV4-1 to TRBJ2-5; TRBD1 matches 8 bases. The length of the CDR3 is 14 residues. Per germline, CDR1 MGHRA and CDR2 YSYEKL. Unmatched junction bases numbered 6, after V lost 3 bases and J lost 6 bases. DNA for the CDR3: TGCGCCAGCAGCCAGACACAGGGGGGACAGACCCAGTACTTC. Protein sequence: CASSQTQGGQTQYF.

This clonotype came up a few times. The rearrangement joins TRBV6-5 to TRBJ2-5, with D tentatively TRBD1 (5 bases). The CDR3 sequence is 17 residues long. The germline V and J ends were trimmed by 2 bases and 5 bases, with 21 bases remaining between them. CDR1 and CDR2 (germline): MNHEY, SVGAGI. The CDR3: CASSYGAQNGRRETQYF. In nucleotides, the CDR3 is TGTGCCAGCAGTTACGGGGCCCAGAACGGGCGGCGGGAGACCCAGTACTTC.

This clonotype is termed large. This rearrangement joins TRBV2 to TRBJ2-3, with TRBD2 matching over 14 bases. The V gene end was trimmed by 8 bases and the J gene end by 0 bases; junction bases not matched to a gene: 7. The CDR3 loop spans 17 amino acids. Per the germline V gene, CDR1 is SNHLY and CDR2 is FYNNEI. The CDR3 protein is CASGGTSGGWSTDTQYF. The CDR3 region has the DNA TGTGCCAGCGGGGGGACTAGCGGGGGTTGGAGCACAGATACGCAGTATTTT. The whole variable domain, filled in from reference TRBV2 and TRBJ2-3, reads EPEVTQTPSHQVTQMGQEVILRCVPISNHLYFYWYRQILGQKVEFLVSFYNNEISEKSEIFDDQFSVERPDGSNFTLKIRSTKLEDSAMYFCASGGTSGGWSTDTQYFGPGTRLTVL.

V is TRBV18 and J is TRBJ1-1; D is unclear. The CDR3 has 16 residues. V lost 3 bases and J 0 bases, leaving 14 bases between the germline ends. The V gene's germline CDR1 is KGHSH and CDR2 LQKENI. This CDR3 is CASSPILSLVNTEAFF. The DNA of the CDR3 is TGTGCCAGCTCACCCATATTGTCCCTTGTGAACACTGAAGCTTTCTTT.

The V gene is TRBV6-5, the J gene TRBJ2-1; D remains unclear. Between the trimmed V and J ends, which lost 2 bases and 6 bases, there was a span of 11 bases. Germline loops: CDR1 MNHEY, CDR2 SVGAGI. The CDR3 consists of 14 residues. CDR3 coding DNA: TGTGCCAGCAGTTACGGTCAAGGCAGCAATGAGCAGTTCTTC. Amino acid sequence: CASSYGQGSNEQFF.

V gene TRBV20-1 combines with J gene TRBJ2-7; D remains unclear. The length of the CDR3 is 13 residues. Germline loops: CDR1 DFQATT, CDR2 SNEGSKA (reference sequence). Deletions cut 6 bases from V and 9 bases from J, with 21 bases between. Written as DNA, the CDR3 is TGCAGTGCATACCGGGTTCCCACTTTCGCGCAGTACTTC. It codes for CSAYRVPTFAQYF.

This chain links TRBV12-5 with TRBJ1-5; D is possibly TRBD1 (5 bases). This CDR3 has 16 amino acids. CDR1 and CDR2 from the germline V gene are LGHNT and FRNRAP. With 1 base removed from V and 1 base from J, the gap between germline ends came to 11 bases. CDR3 nucleotide sequence: TGTGCTAGTGGTTTGGGACAGATAGAAAGCAATCAGCCCCAGCATTTT. This gives the protein CASGLGQIESNQPQHF.

This clonotype is termed large (0.1 to 1%). This chain links TRBV6-5 with TRBJ1-6, with D possibly TRBD1 on 5 matching bases. CDR3 length: 17 residues. V dropped 2 bases and J dropped 7 bases, with 18 bases sitting between them. Germline V gene sequence: CDR1 MNHEY, CDR2 SVGAGI. The CDR3 sequence is CASSYIDSGWGNSPLHF. The CDR3 DNA reads TGTGCCAGCAGTTACATCGACAGCGGTTGGGGCAATTCACCCCTCCACTTT.

The rearrangement uses TRBV20-1 and TRBJ2-7, with D possibly matching TRBD1 (6 bases). With 6 bases removed from V and 0 bases from J, the gap between germline ends came to 15 bases. CDR1 is DFQATT, CDR2 SNEGSKA, per germline (reference sequence). The CDR3 runs to 14 residues. The CDR3 is CSAQGQGPSYEQYF. In DNA form, the CDR3 reads TGCAGTGCGCAAGGGCAGGGGCCCTCCTACGAGCAGTACTTC.